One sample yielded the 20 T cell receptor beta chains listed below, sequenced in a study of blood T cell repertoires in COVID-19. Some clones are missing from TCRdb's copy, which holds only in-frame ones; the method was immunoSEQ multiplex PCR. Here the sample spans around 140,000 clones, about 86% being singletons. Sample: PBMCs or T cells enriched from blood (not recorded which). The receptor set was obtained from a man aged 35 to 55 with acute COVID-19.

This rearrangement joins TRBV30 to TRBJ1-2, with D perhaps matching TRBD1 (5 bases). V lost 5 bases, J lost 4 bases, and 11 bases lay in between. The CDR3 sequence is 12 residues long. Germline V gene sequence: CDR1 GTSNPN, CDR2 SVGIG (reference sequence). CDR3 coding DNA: TGTGCCTGGGGACACGGGTCCTATGGCTACACCTTC. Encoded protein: CAWGHGSYGYTF.

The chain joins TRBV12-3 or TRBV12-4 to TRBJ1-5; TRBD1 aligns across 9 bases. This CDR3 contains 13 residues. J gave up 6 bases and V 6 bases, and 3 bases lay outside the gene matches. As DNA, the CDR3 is TGTGCCAGCAGGTTGACAGGGGGTCAGCCCCAGCATTTT. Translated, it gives CASRLTGGQPQHF.

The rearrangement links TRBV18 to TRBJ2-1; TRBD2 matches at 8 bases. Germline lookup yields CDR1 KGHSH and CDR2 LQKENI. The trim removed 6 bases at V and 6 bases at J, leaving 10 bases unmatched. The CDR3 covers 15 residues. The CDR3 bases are TGTGCCAGCTCTCTCATCGCCGGGACTAGCAATGAGCAGTTCTTC. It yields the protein CASSLIAGTSNEQFF. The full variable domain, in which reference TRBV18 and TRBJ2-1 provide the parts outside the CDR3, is NAGVMQNPRHLVRRRGQEARLRCSPMKGHSHVYWYRQLPEEGLKFMVYLQKENIIDESGMPKERFSAEFPKEGPSILRIQQVVRGDSAAYFCASSLIAGTSNEQFFGPGTRLTVL.

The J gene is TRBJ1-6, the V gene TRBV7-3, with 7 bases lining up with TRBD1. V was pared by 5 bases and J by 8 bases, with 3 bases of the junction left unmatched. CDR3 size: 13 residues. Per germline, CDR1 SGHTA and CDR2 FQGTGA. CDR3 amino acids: CASSPTGDSPLHF. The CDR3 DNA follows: TGTGCCAGCAGCCCCACAGGGGATTCACCCCTCCACTTT.

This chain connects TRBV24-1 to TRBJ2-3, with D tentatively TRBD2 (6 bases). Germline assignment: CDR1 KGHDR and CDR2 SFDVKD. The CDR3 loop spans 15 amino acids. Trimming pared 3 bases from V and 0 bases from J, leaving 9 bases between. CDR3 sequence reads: CATSDSGYSTDTQYF. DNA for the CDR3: TGTGCCACCAGTGATAGCGGGTATAGCACAGATACGCAGTATTTT.

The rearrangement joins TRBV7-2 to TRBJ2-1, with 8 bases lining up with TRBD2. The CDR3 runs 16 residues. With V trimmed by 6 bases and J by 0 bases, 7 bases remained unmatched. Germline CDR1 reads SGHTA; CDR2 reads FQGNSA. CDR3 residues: CASRLDGRVSYNEQFF. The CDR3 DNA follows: TGTGCCAGCAGACTAGACGGGAGGGTCTCCTACAATGAGCAGTTCTTC.

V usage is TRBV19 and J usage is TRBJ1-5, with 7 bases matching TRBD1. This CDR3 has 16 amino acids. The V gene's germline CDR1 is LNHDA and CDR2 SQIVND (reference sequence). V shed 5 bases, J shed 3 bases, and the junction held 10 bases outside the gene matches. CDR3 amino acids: CASSSGQQGLNQPQHF. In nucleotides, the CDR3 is TGTGCCAGTAGTTCCGGCCAACAGGGGCTCAATCAGCCCCAGCATTTT.

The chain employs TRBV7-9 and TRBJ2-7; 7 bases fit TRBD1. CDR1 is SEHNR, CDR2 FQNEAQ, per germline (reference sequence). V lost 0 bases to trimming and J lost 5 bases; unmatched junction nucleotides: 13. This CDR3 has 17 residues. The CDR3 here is CASSLAQLGGAKNEQYF. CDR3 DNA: TGTGCCAGCAGCTTAGCGCAATTAGGGGGCGCAAAGAACGAGCAGTACTTC.

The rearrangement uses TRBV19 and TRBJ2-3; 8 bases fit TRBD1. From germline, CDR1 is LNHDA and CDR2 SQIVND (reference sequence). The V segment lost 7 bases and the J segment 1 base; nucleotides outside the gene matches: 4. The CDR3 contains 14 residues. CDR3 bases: TGTGCCAGTACGCCGACAGGGGGCACAGATACGCAGTATTTT. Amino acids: CASTPTGGTDTQYF.

The CDR3 nucleotides are TGTGCCAGCAGCCAGGGGTTTTCTAGCAATGAGCAGTTCTTC. This codes for CASSQGFSSNEQFF. J is TRBJ2-1 and V is TRBV7-9; possibly TRBD1 for D (6 bases). Per germline, CDR1 SEHNR and CDR2 FQNEAQ (reference sequence). V dropped 5 bases and J dropped 6 bases, with 14 bases sitting between them. The length of the CDR3 is 14 residues.

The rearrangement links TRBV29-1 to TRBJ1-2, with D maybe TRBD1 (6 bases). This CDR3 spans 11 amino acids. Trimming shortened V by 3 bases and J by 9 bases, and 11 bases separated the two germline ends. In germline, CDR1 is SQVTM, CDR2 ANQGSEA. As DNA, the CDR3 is TGCAGCGTTGACAGGGGCGGTCGCTACACCTTC. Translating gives CSVDRGGRYTF.

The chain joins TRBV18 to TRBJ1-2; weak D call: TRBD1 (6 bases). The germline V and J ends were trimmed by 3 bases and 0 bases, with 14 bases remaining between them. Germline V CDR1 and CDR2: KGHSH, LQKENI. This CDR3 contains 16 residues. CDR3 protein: CASSPRGGLANYGYTF. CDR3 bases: TGTGCCAGCTCACCTAGAGGGGGATTAGCTAACTATGGCTACACCTTC.

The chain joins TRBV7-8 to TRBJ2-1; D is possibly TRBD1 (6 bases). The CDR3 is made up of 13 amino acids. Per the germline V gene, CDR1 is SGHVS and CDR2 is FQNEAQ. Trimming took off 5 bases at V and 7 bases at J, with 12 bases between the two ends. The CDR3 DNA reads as TGTGCCAGCAGCCCAGGGGAGCGGAATGAGCAGTTCTTC. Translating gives CASSPGERNEQFF.

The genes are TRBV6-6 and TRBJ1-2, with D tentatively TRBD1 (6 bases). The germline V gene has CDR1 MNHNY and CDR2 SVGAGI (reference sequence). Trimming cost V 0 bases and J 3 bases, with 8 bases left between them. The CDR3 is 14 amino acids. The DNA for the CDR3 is TGTGCCAGCAGTTACTCATCAGGGGACTATGGCTACACCTTC. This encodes CASSYSSGDYGYTF.

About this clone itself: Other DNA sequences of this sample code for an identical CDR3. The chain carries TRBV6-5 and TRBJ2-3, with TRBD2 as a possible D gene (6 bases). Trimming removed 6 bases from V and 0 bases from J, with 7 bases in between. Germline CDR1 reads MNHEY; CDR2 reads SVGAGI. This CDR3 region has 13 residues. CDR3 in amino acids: CASRGTSTDTQYF. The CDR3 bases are TGTGCCAGCAGAGGGACTAGCACAGATACGCAGTATTTT.

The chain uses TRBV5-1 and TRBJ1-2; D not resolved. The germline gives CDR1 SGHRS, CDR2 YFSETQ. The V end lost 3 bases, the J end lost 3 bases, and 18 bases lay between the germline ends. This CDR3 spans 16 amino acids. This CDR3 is CASSSLPGAPDYGYTF. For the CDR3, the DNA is TGCGCCAGCAGCTCTCTCCCGGGAGCGCCGGACTATGGCTACACCTTC.

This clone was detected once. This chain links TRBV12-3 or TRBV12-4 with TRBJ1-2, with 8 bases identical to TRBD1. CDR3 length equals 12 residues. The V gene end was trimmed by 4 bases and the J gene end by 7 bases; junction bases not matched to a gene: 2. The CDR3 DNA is TGTGCCAGCAGTTCACAGGGGGGTGGCTACACCTTC. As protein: CASSSQGGGYTF.

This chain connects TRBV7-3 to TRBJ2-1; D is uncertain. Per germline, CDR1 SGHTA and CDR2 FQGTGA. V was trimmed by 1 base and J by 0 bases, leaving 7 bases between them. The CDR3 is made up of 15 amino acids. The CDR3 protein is CASSLNSNSYNEQFF. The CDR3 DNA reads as TGTGCCAGCAGCTTAAACAGTAACTCCTACAATGAGCAGTTCTTC.

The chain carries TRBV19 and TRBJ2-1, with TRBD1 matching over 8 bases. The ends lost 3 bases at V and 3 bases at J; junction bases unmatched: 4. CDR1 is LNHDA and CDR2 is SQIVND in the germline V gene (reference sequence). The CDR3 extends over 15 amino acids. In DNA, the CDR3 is TGTGCCAGTAGTATCCTCGGGACAGGCTACAATGAGCAGTTCTTC. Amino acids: CASSILGTGYNEQFF.

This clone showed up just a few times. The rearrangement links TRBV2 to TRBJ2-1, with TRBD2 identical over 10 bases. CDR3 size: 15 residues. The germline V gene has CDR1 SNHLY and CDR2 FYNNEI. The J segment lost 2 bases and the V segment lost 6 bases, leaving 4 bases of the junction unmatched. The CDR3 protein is CASRALAGAYNEQFF. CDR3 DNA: TGTGCCAGCAGAGCTCTAGCGGGAGCCTACAATGAGCAGTTCTTC. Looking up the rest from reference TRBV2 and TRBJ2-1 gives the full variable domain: EPEVTQTPSHQVTQMGQEVILRCVPISNHLYFYWYRQILGQKVEFLVSFYNNEISEKSEIFDDQFSVERPDGSNFTLKIRSTKLEDSAMYFCASRALAGAYNEQFFGPGTRLTVL.